The next 9 T cell receptor beta chains were all read from a single sample in a study of blood T cell repertoires in COVID-19. The table came from immunoSEQ multiplex PCR; TCRdb's copy has only in-frame clones and leaves some out. The repertoire consists of 97,000 or so clones, with around 90% occurring once and the leading ten covering 4.2%. Sequencing was carried out using peripheral blood. Receptor source: a man between 18 and 29 years old with acute or convalescent COVID-19.

V gene TRBV19 combines with J gene TRBJ2-1; 7 bases agree with TRBD2. V shed 3 bases, J shed 6 bases, and the junction held 11 bases outside the gene matches. The CDR3 length is 16 residues. Germline loops: CDR1 LNHDA, CDR2 SQIVND (reference sequence). CDR3 nucleotide sequence: TGTGCCAGTAGTATTGAAGGGGCGGGAGTTATCAATGAGCAGTTCTTC. Translation: CASSIEGAGVINEQFF. Full variable domain (missing parts from reference TRBV19 and TRBJ2-1): DGGITQSPKYLFRKEGQNVTLSCEQNLNHDAMYWYRQDPGQGLRLIYYSQIVNDFQKGDIAEGYSVSREKKESFPLTVTSAQKNPTAFYLCASSIEGAGVINEQFFGPGTRLTVL.

The chain has TRBV21-1 and TRBJ1-3; the D call of TRBD1 is as the table states it, not checked on the DNA. TRBV21-1 has pseudogene status. The CDR3 totals 16 residues. CDR3 protein: CASSKFRTGAGNTIYF. CDR3 DNA: TGTGCCAGCAGCAAATTTAGGACAGGGGCTGGAAACACCATATATTTT.

The rearrangement links TRBV19 to TRBJ2-1, with D perhaps matching TRBD2 (6 bases). Germline V gene lookup returns CDR1 LNHDA and CDR2 SQIVND (reference sequence). With 3 bases removed from V and 3 bases from J, the gap between germline ends came to 15 bases. The CDR3 runs to 16 residues. The CDR3 nucleotides are TGTGCCAGTAGTATCGGCGGCGGGGTGGGCTACAATGAGCAGTTCTTC. Amino acid sequence: CASSIGGGVGYNEQFF.

This clone is a singleton in its sample. The chain carries TRBV30 and TRBJ2-1; 11 bases fit TRBD2. The CDR3 totals 15 residues. Germline lookup yields CDR1 GTSNPN and CDR2 SVGIG (reference sequence). Trimming took 0 bases from V and 6 from J; bases not matched to a gene: 4. DNA of the CDR3: TGTGCCTGGAGTGTAACGACTAGCGGGGCCAATGAGCAGTTCTTC. Protein sequence: CAWSVTTSGANEQFF.

The chain's CDR3 is CASSFGDISSYEQYF. In DNA form, the CDR3 reads TGCGCCAGCAGCTTCGGGGACATAAGCTCCTACGAGCAGTACTTC. The chain uses TRBV5-1 and TRBJ2-7; TRBD1 might be the D (6 bases). Germline assignment: CDR1 SGHRS and CDR2 YFSETQ. The CDR3 sequence is 15 residues long. V lost 2 bases and J 0 bases, leaving 12 bases between the germline ends.

J is TRBJ2-1 and V is TRBV30; TRBD2 matches 9 bases. CDR1 GTSNPN and CDR2 SVGIG come from the germline V gene (reference sequence). V shed 7 bases, J shed 10 bases, and the junction held 17 bases outside the gene matches. This CDR3 has 15 amino acids. The CDR3 region is CASPGGASGAQEQFF. CDR3 sequence (DNA): TGTGCCTCCCCGGGGGGGGCTAGCGGGGCTCAGGAGCAGTTCTTC.

On this clone: This sample includes further DNA sequences coding for the same CDR3. The chain couples TRBV5-1 to TRBJ2-5; 9 bases fit TRBD1. V gave up 2 bases and J gave up 0 bases; unmatched junction bases: 2. The V gene's germline CDR1 is SGHRS and CDR2 YFSETQ. The CDR3 runs 15 residues. CDR3 nucleotides: TGCGCCAGCAGCTTCGGACAGGGGTACCAAGAGACCCAGTACTTC. It specifies CASSFGQGYQETQYF.

This chain joins TRBV29-1 and TRBJ2-7; possible D gene TRBD1, 5 bases. Germline V gene lookup returns CDR1 SQVTM and CDR2 ANQGSEA. Between the trimmed V and J ends, which lost 2 bases and 2 bases, there was a span of 13 bases. This CDR3 is 14 amino acids long. The DNA of the CDR3 is TGCAGCGTTGAAAGCAGGGTGGGGACCTACGAGCAGTACTTC. It encodes CSVESRVGTYEQYF.

In this sample, this clone turned up a few times. The chain combines TRBV4-2 with TRBJ2-2; possibly TRBD2 for D (5 bases). The CDR3 is 17 amino acids. Trimming took off 0 bases at V and 0 bases at J, with 11 bases between the two ends. Germline CDR1 is LGHNA and CDR2 is YNFKEQ. In DNA, the CDR3 is TGTGCCAGCAGCCAAGAGGAGGCGGCCGCGAACACCGGGGAGCTGTTTTTT. Protein sequence: CASSQEEAAANTGELFF.